These 8 T cell receptor beta chains were all obtained from the same sample, sequenced in a study of T cell responses to AZD1222 COVID-19 vaccine. Data came from immunoSEQ multiplex PCR; TCRdb stores just in-frame clones and leaves some out. The data show 150,000 or so clones, 80% to 95% seen once. Sequences were derived from peripheral blood, sampled on day 0 of AZD1222 vaccination. These receptors were obtained from an adult in good health.

This sequence joins TRBV25-1 and TRBJ1-1; possibly TRBD1 for D (5 bases). Germline CDR1 MGHDK, CDR2 SYGVNS. V was clipped by 5 bases and J by 4 bases, with 26 bases between them. The CDR3 is made up of 18 amino acids. The CDR3 DNA reads as TGTGCCAGCAGTACAACATACCCGGACACGGGAAGAGGCACTGAAGCTTTCTTT. Residues: CASSTTYPDTGRGTEAFF. The full variable domain, with the rest looked up from reference TRBV25-1 and TRBJ1-1, is EADIYQTPRYLVIGTGKKITLECSQTMGHDKMYWYQQDPGMELHLIHYSYGVNSTEKGDLSSESTVSRIRTEHFPLTLESARPSHTSQYLCASSTTYPDTGRGTEAFFGQGTRLTVV.

V and J are TRBV28 and TRBJ2-3; D might be TRBD2 (6 bases). CDR1 and CDR2 (germline): MDHEN, SYDVKM. This CDR3 spans 15 amino acids. The germline V and J ends were trimmed by 2 bases and 2 bases, with 11 bases remaining between them. Here the CDR3 DNA reads TGTGCCAGCAGTTTAGGGGACTCAGCCACAGATACGCAGTATTTT. Translated: CASSLGDSATDTQYF.

The V and J genes are TRBV11-2 and TRBJ2-3; D is ambiguous. This CDR3 has 11 amino acids. In germline, CDR1 is SGHAT, CDR2 FQNNGV. Trimming cost V 2 bases and J 8 bases, with 5 bases left between them. The CDR3 sequence is CASSLKATQYF. The CDR3 region has the DNA TGTGCCAGCAGCTTAAAGGCTACGCAGTATTTT.

The chain has TRBV10-2 and TRBJ1-2; 7 bases are a match to TRBD1. V shed 4 bases and J 2 bases; nucleotides not matched to a gene: 7. The CDR3 totals 15 residues. From germline, CDR1 is WSHSY and CDR2 SAAADI. CDR3 loop: CASSARRQGNYGYTF. The CDR3 bases are TGCGCCAGCAGTGCTAGAAGACAGGGAAACTATGGCTACACCTTC.

This chain links TRBV7-2 with TRBJ2-3, with 12 bases identical to TRBD2. V gave up 3 bases and J gave up 1 base; unmatched junction bases: 5. The CDR3 runs to 17 residues. CDR1 and CDR2 (germline): SGHTA, FQGNSA. CDR3: CASSFSSGRGGTDTQYF. The CDR3 DNA follows: TGTGCCAGCAGCTTTTCTAGCGGGAGGGGTGGCACAGATACGCAGTATTTT.

The chain combines TRBV5-8 with TRBJ2-3; 11 bases are a match to TRBD1. Unmatched junction bases numbered 6, after V lost 4 bases and J lost 2 bases. The CDR3 is made up of 16 amino acids. In germline, CDR1 is SGHTS, CDR2 YDEGEE. Here the CDR3 DNA reads TGTGCCAGCAGCACCGGACAGGGGGCATCCACAGATACGCAGTATTTT. Protein sequence: CASSTGQGASTDTQYF.

The CDR3 coding sequence is TGTGCCAGCAGTGTTCGGAGTTGGGATTCACCCCTCCACTTT. Translation: CASSVRSWDSPLHF. The chain combines TRBV27 with TRBJ1-6, with D uncertain. The CDR3 is 14 residues long. From germline, CDR1 is MNHEY and CDR2 SMNVEV (reference sequence). Trimming pared 5 bases from V and 8 bases from J, leaving 13 bases between.

This chain uses TRBV6-4 with TRBJ2-7; the match to TRBD2 covers 8 bases. The CDR3 is 14 residues long. CDR1 MRHNA and CDR2 SNTAGT come from the germline V gene. V shed 7 bases, J shed 7 bases, and the junction held 12 bases outside the gene matches. The CDR3 region has the DNA TGTGCCAGCAATTTAGCGGGACCACCTCGGGAGCAGTACTTC. Its translation is CASNLAGPPREQYF.